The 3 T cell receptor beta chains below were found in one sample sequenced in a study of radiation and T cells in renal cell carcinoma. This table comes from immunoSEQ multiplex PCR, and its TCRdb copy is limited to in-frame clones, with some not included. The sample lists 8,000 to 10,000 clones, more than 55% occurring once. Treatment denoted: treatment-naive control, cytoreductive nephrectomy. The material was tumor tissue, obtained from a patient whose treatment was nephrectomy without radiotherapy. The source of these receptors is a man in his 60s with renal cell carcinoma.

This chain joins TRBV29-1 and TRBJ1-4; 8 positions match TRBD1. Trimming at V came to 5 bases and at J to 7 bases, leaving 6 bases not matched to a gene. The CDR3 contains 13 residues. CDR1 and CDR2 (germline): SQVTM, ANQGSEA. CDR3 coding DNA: TGCAGCGTTTCCAGGGGGCAGGGTGAAAAACTGTTTTTT. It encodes CSVSRGQGEKLFF.

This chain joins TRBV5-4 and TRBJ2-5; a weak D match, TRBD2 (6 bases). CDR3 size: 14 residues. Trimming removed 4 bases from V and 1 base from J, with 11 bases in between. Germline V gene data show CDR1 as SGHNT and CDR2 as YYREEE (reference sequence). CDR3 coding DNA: TGTGCCAGCAGCCAGGGACTCAGCCAAGAGACCCAGTACTTC. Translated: CASSQGLSQETQYF.

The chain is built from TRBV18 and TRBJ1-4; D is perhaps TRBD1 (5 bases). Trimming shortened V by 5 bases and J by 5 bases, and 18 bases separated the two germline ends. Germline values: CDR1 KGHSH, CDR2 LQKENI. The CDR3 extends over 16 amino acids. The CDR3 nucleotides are TGTGCCAGCTCAGTCCCTTCCGGGGCCCACAATGAAAAACTGTTTTTT. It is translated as CASSVPSGAHNEKLFF. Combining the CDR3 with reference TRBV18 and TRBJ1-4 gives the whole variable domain NAGVMQNPRHLVRRRGQEARLRCSPMKGHSHVYWYRQLPEEGLKFMVYLQKENIIDESGMPKERFSAEFPKEGPSILRIQQVVRGDSAAYFCASSVPSGAHNEKLFFGSGTQLSVL.